This passage covers 28 T cell receptor beta chains from one sample sequenced in a study of T-cell memory formation after mild COVID-19. MiXCR, run by TCRdb on the 5' RACE reads, gives a single entry per CDR3 protein. The sample has a few hundred thousand distinct CDR3 sequences; roughly 19% are singletons. Sequenced sample: PBMCs or a T cell subset sorted from them (not recorded which). The receptors derive from a man younger than 35 who had mild COVID-19 (a few samples of this study predate the infection). Cell type and time point are not known.

This chain links TRBV10-3 with TRBJ1-1; D gene ambiguous. Germline CDR1 ENHRY, CDR2 SYGVKD. This CDR3 is 12 amino acids long. Trimming shortened V by 4 bases and J by 1 base, and 4 bases separated the two germline ends. The DNA for the CDR3 is TGTGCCATCAGTGGTACGAACACTGAAGCTTTCTTT. Its protein is CAISGTNTEAFF.

The DNA for the CDR3 is TGTGCCAGCAGCTTAGGCGGGACTAGCGGGGACAATGAGCAGTTCTTC. As protein: CASSLGGTSGDNEQFF. V gene TRBV7-2 combines with J gene TRBJ2-1; 13 bases match TRBD2. Germline-derived CDR1 and CDR2 are SGHTA and FQGNSA. This CDR3 spans 16 amino acids. V lost 1 base, J lost 5 bases, and 2 bases stayed unmatched.

CDR3 nucleotides: TGTGCCAGCAGTGATCTCAGGTCCGGTAGCAATCAGCCCCAGCATTTT. This sequence encodes CASSDLRSGSNQPQHF. This chain connects TRBV25-1 to TRBJ1-5; D gene unclear. Trimming took 3 bases from V and 0 from J, leaving 12 bases between them. This CDR3 has 16 amino acids. Looked up from germline, CDR1 is MGHDK and CDR2 is SYGVNS.

This clonotype was observed at least ten times. The chain recombines TRBV10-2 with TRBJ2-3, with D perhaps given as TRBD1 or TRBD2 (6 bases each). The CDR3 contains 17 residues. V was clipped by 7 bases and J by 3 bases, with 23 bases between them. Germline CDR1 is WSHSY and CDR2 is SAAADI. The CDR3 loop is CASTALFGGQRTDTQYF. CDR3 sequence (DNA): TGCGCCAGCACCGCTCTTTTTGGGGGGCAACGGACAGATACGCAGTATTTT.

This clonotype was seen a single time. The rearrangement uses TRBV2 and TRBJ2-1, with a tentative D call TRBD2 (5 bases). The CDR3 spans 15 residues. V shed 6 bases and J shed 6 bases, with 18 bases lying between them. Looked up from germline, CDR1 is SNHLY and CDR2 is FYNNEI. In nucleotides, the CDR3 is TGTGCCAGCAGCCTTCTGTCGGCTAGCATCAATGAGCAGTTCTTC. Translated: CASSLLSASINEQFF.

This clonotype was detected only a few times. The chain uses TRBV5-1 and TRBJ2-3; 12 bases match TRBD2. V was clipped by 7 bases and J by 2 bases; unmatched bases: 5. Germline CDR1 reads SGHRS; CDR2 reads YFSETQ. This CDR3 is 15 amino acids long. The CDR3 here is CASGASGGATDTQYF. DNA for the CDR3: TGCGCCAGCGGGGCTAGCGGGGGGGCCACAGATACGCAGTATTTT.

This clonotype was seen only a few times. This chain joins TRBV12-3 or TRBV12-4 and TRBJ2-1; D ambiguous. The CDR3 length is 13 residues. Trimming stripped 2 bases from V and 6 bases from J, with 8 bases between. The CDR3 region has the DNA TGTGCCAGCAGTTTATGGAGCAGCAATGAGCAGTTCTTC. This translates into CASSLWSSNEQFF.

The chain has TRBV6-2 or TRBV6-3 and TRBJ2-5; the D gene is possibly TRBD2 (5 bases). The CDR3 sequence is 12 residues long. Germline V lookup: CDR1 MNHEY, CDR2 SVGEGT. Trimming took 6 bases from V and 7 from J, leaving 12 bases between them. In DNA, the CDR3 is TGTGCCAGCAGCCCTAGGACTGGGACCCAGTACTTC. Its translation: CASSPRTGTQYF.

V usage is TRBV7-3 and J usage is TRBJ1-6; maybe TRBD1 (6 bases). The CDR3 contains 18 residues. Germline V lookup: CDR1 SGHTA, CDR2 FQGTGA. V was shortened by 3 bases and J by 9 bases, with 24 bases between the two germline ends. CDR3 sequence: CASSFHSAGDTSLSPLHF. The CDR3 DNA is TGTGCCAGCAGCTTTCACAGCGCGGGGGACACCTCACTTTCACCCCTCCACTTT.

The chain combines TRBV5-1 with TRBJ2-7, with 10 positions matching TRBD2. Germline V gene sequence: CDR1 SGHRS, CDR2 YFSETQ. Trimming took 0 bases from V and 0 from J; bases not matched to a gene: 6. The CDR3 covers 17 residues. The chain's CDR3 is CASSLALTSGYSYEQYF. The CDR3 nucleotides read TGCGCCAGCAGCTTGGCTCTGACTAGCGGGTACTCCTACGAGCAGTACTTC. The whole variable domain, remainder taken from reference TRBV5-1 and TRBJ2-7, is KAGVTQTPRYLIKTRGQQVTLSCSPISGHRSVSWYQQTPGQGLQFLFEYFSETQRNKGNFPGRFSGRQFSNSRSEMNVSTLELGDSALYLCASSLALTSGYSYEQYFGPGTRLTVT.

The chain joins TRBV6-5 to TRBJ2-5; 9 positions match TRBD2. The CDR3 sequence is 18 residues long. The germline V gene encodes CDR1 MNHEY and CDR2 SVGAGI. With 2 bases clipped from V and 5 bases from J, the junction kept 15 bases outside the gene matches. This CDR3 is CASSYTGTSSSWRETQYF. Written as DNA, the CDR3 is TGTGCCAGCAGTTACACCGGGACTAGCTCGTCTTGGAGGGAGACCCAGTACTTC.

There are a few counts of this clonotype. The chain couples TRBV6-5 to TRBJ2-1; tentatively, D is TRBD2 (5 bases). Looked up from germline, CDR1 is MNHEY and CDR2 is SVGAGI. V lost 0 bases, J lost 9 bases, and 18 bases lay in between. This CDR3 region has 16 residues. The CDR3: CASSYSTSGRWGEQFF. For the CDR3, the DNA is TGTGCCAGCAGTTACTCGACCAGCGGCAGGTGGGGTGAGCAGTTCTTC.

V is TRBV6-6 and J is TRBJ1-6, with D possibly being TRBD1 (5 bases). CDR3 length: 17 residues. In germline, CDR1 is MNHNY, CDR2 SVGAGI (reference sequence). The V gene lost 2 bases and the J gene lost 0 bases, with 11 bases spanning the gap. The CDR3 DNA sequence: TGTGCCAGCAGTTACAGGGGATGGGGCTCCTATAATTCACCCCTCCACTTT. The encoded protein is CASSYRGWGSYNSPLHF.

This clonotype was detected many times. The chain links TRBV5-1 to TRBJ1-1; tentative D call: TRBD1 (5 bases). V was shortened by 3 bases and J by 2 bases, with 11 bases between the two germline ends. From germline, CDR1 is SGHRS and CDR2 YFSETQ. This CDR3 is built from 14 residues. CDR3 coding DNA: TGCGCCAGCAGCTCGACAGCGTCAAACACTGAAGCTTTCTTT. Translating gives CASSSTASNTEAFF.

The V call is TRBV11-3, the J call TRBJ2-1; D might be TRBD2 (7 bases). The V gene's germline CDR1 is SGHNT and CDR2 YENEEA. CDR3 length: 15 amino acids. Trimming took 5 bases from V and 0 from J, leaving 11 bases between them. CDR3 sequence (DNA): TGTGCCAGCAGCCGCGGGGGCCGCTCCTACAATGAGCAGTTCTTC. Translating it yields CASSRGGRSYNEQFF.

Only a few counts were recorded for this clonotype. The chain has TRBV20-1 and TRBJ2-3; weak D call: TRBD1 (6 bases). With 0 bases removed from V and 2 bases from J, the gap between germline ends came to 9 bases. CDR3 length equals 14 residues. Per the germline V gene, CDR1 is DFQATT and CDR2 is SNEGSKA (reference sequence). The CDR3 reads CSARDQGTTDTQYF. In DNA form, the CDR3 reads TGCAGTGCTAGAGATCAGGGGACCACAGATACGCAGTATTTT.

This clonotype came up many times. The V and J genes are TRBV3-1 and TRBJ1-5; 8 bases fit TRBD1. The germline CDR1 and CDR2 sequences are LGHDT and YNNKEL (reference sequence). Unmatched junction bases numbered 8, after V lost 4 bases and J lost 6 bases. The CDR3 contains 15 residues. In DNA, the CDR3 is TGTGCCAGCAGCCCAGGACAGGGTCATCGTCAGCCCCAGCATTTT. Translated: CASSPGQGHRQPQHF. Filled out from reference TRBV3-1 and TRBJ1-5, the complete variable domain reads DTAVSQTPKYLVTQMGNDKSIKCEQNLGHDTMYWYKQDSKKFLKIMFSYNNKELIINETVPNRFSPKSPDKAHLNLHINSLELGDSAVYFCASSPGQGHRQPQHFGDGTRLSIL.

V and J are TRBV7-2 and TRBJ1-2; weak D call: TRBD1 (5 bases). CDR1 and CDR2 from the germline V gene are SGHTA and FQGNSA. The V end lost 5 bases, the J end lost 3 bases, and 7 bases lay between the germline ends. CDR3 size: 12 residues. DNA of the CDR3: TGTGCCAGCAGCACAGGTTACTATGGCTACACCTTC. Protein product: CASSTGYYGYTF.

The chain combines TRBV4-3 with TRBJ1-3, with D possibly TRBD1 on 5 matching bases. The germline V and J ends were trimmed by 0 bases and 3 bases, with 15 bases remaining between them. This CDR3 comprises 17 residues. Germline-derived CDR1 and CDR2 are LGHNA and YSLEER. The chain's CDR3 is CASSQELAGTFGNTIYF. CDR3 coding DNA: TGCGCCAGCAGCCAAGAGTTGGCAGGGACTTTTGGAAACACCATATATTTT.

This clonotype has more than one count but fewer than ten. J is TRBJ1-1 and V is TRBV5-1, with D perhaps TRBD1 (6 bases). This CDR3 is built from 17 residues. The V and J ends lost 1 base and 0 bases respectively, with 16 bases between them. Looked up from germline, CDR1 is SGHRS and CDR2 is YFSETQ. CDR3 protein: CASSLTGKGYMNTEAFF. The CDR3 region has the DNA TGCGCCAGCAGCTTGACAGGGAAAGGCTACATGAACACTGAAGCTTTCTTT.

This rearrangement joins TRBV7-8 to TRBJ2-3, with 8 bases aligning to TRBD1. Germline V gene lookup returns CDR1 SGHVS and CDR2 FQNEAQ. The CDR3 totals 16 residues. Trimming removed 8 bases from V and 3 bases from J; junction bases left unmatched: 13. CDR3: CASDPSDRGLTDTQYF. CDR3 sequence (DNA): TGTGCCAGCGATCCGTCAGACAGGGGTCTAACAGATACGCAGTATTTT.

In this sample, this clonotype turned up a few times. The chain employs TRBV7-9 and TRBJ2-1; D ambiguous. The CDR3 extends over 12 amino acids. CDR1 SEHNR and CDR2 FQNEAQ come from the germline V gene (reference sequence). V lost 2 bases and J 8 bases, leaving 7 bases between the germline ends. In DNA, the CDR3 is TGTGCCAGCAGCTTACTGGGGTATGAGCAGTTCTTC. Protein: CASSLLGYEQFF. Supplemented by reference TRBV7-9 and TRBJ2-1, the full variable domain reads DTGVSQNPRHKITKRGQNVTFRCDPISEHNRLYWYRQTLGQGPEFLTYFQNEAQLEKSRLLSDRFSAERPKGSFSTLEIQRTEQGDSAMYLCASSLLGYEQFFGPGTRLTVL.

The chain couples TRBV10-3 to TRBJ1-5; 7 bases fit TRBD1. The V gene's germline CDR1 is ENHRY and CDR2 SYGVKD. The CDR3 runs 12 residues. With 6 bases clipped from V and 5 bases from J, the junction kept 1 base outside the gene matches. CDR3 region: CAIRGTDQPQHF. Written as DNA, the CDR3 is TGTGCCATCAGGGGGACAGATCAGCCCCAGCATTTT.

In this sample, this clonotype turned up a few times. This rearrangement joins TRBV18 to TRBJ2-2, with TRBD2 matching over 13 bases. Germline V lookup: CDR1 KGHSH, CDR2 LQKENI. The CDR3 runs to 16 residues. The trim removed 1 base at V and 7 bases at J, leaving 3 bases unmatched. The CDR3 reads CASSPRTSGGVGELFF. CDR3 in DNA: TGTGCCAGCTCACCACGGACTAGCGGGGGCGTCGGGGAGCTGTTTTTT.

The J gene is TRBJ2-2, the V gene TRBV10-1, with 9 bases fitting TRBD2. With V trimmed by 6 bases and J by 6 bases, 5 bases remained unmatched. The length of the CDR3 is 14 residues. Germline V gene sequence: CDR1 WNHNN, CDR2 SYGVQD (reference sequence). CDR3 residues: CASRQGLASGELFF. The CDR3 DNA reads TGCGCCAGCAGGCAGGGACTAGCCTCCGGGGAGCTGTTTTTT.

The gene calls are TRBV18 and TRBJ1-2; TRBD1 matches 10 bases. Per the germline V gene, CDR1 is KGHSH and CDR2 is LQKENI. The CDR3 spans 15 residues. V lost 3 bases, J lost 6 bases, and 7 bases stayed unmatched. The CDR3 DNA reads TGTGCCAGCTCACCCACGGGACAGGGGTTGAATGGCTACACCTTC. Amino acids: CASSPTGQGLNGYTF.

The chain employs TRBV2 and TRBJ2-5, with D perhaps TRBD1 (5 bases). V dropped 7 bases and J dropped 4 bases, with 16 bases sitting between them. CDR1 and CDR2 (germline): SNHLY, FYNNEI. The CDR3 is 14 residues long. CDR3 sequence reads: CASKGSWGRETQYF. The CDR3 DNA reads TGTGCCAGCAAGGGGTCCTGGGGAAGAGAGACCCAGTACTTC.

In its sample, this clonotype was seen a few times. The J gene is TRBJ1-2, the V gene TRBV20-1; maybe TRBD1 (5 bases). This CDR3 has 13 residues. In germline, CDR1 is DFQATT, CDR2 SNEGSKA (reference sequence). V gave up 1 base and J gave up 5 bases, with 11 bases separating them. The CDR3 coding sequence is TGCAGTGCTAGAGTGGGGGGGGATTATGGCTACACCTTC. This codes for CSARVGGDYGYTF.